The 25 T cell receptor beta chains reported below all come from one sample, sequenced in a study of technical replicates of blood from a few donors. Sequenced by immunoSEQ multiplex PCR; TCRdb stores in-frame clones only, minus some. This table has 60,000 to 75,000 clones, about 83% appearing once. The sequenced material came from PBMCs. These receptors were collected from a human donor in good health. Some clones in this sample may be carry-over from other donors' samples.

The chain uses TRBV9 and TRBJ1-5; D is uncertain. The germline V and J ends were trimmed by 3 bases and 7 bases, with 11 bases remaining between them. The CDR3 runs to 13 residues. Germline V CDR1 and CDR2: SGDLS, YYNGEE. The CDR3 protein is CASSAGFQQPQHF. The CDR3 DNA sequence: TGTGCCAGCAGCGCGGGATTCCAGCAGCCCCAGCATTTT.

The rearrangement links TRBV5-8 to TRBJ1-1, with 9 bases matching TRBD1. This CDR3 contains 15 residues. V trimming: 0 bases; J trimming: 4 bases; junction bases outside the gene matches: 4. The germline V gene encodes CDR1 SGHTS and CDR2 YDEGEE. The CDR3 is CASSLGTGGFTEAFF. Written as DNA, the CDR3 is TGTGCCAGCAGCTTGGGAACAGGGGGCTTCACTGAAGCTTTCTTT.

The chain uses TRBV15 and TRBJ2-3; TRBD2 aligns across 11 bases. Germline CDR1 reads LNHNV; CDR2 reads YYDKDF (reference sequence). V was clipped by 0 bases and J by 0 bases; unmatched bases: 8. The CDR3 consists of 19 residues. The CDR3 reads CATSRDRASGGPSTDTQYF. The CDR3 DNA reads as TGTGCCACCAGCAGAGATAGGGCTAGCGGGGGGCCGAGCACAGATACGCAGTATTTT.

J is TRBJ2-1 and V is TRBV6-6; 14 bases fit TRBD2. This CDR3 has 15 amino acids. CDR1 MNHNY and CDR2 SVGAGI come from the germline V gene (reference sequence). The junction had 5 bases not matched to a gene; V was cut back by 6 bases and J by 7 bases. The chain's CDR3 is CASSEGLAGVNEQFF. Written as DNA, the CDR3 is TGTGCCAGCAGCGAGGGACTAGCGGGAGTTAATGAGCAGTTCTTC.

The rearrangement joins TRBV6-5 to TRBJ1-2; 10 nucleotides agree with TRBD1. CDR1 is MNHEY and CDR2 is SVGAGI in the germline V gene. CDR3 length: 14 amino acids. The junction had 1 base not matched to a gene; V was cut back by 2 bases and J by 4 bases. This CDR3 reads CASSYGQGGYGYTF. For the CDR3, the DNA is TGTGCCAGCAGTTACGGACAGGGGGGCTATGGCTACACCTTC.

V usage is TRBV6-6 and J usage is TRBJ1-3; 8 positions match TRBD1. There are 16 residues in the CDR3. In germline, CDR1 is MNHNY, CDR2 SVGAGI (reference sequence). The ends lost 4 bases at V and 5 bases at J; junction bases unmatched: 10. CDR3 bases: TGTGCCAGCAGTTTCGTCCGGACAGGGAGGAGAAACACCATATATTTT. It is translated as CASSFVRTGRRNTIYF.

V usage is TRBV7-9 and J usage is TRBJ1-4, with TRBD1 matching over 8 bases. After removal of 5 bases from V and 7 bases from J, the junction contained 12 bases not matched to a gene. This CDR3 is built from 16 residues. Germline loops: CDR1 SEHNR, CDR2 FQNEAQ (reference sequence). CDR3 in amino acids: CASSPAWRQGTEKLFF. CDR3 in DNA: TGTGCCAGCAGCCCCGCCTGGAGACAGGGGACTGAAAAACTGTTTTTT.

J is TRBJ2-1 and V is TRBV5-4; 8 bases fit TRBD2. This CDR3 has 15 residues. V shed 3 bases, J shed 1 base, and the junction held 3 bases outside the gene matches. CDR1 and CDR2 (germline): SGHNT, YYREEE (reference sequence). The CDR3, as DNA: TGTGCCAGCAGCTCACTAGCGGATTCCTACAATGAGCAGTTCTTC. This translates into CASSSLADSYNEQFF.

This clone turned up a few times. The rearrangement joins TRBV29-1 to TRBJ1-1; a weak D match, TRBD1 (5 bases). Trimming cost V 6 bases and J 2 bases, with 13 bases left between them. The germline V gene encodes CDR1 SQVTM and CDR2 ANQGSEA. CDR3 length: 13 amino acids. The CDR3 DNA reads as TGCAGCGTCCAGACAGAGACCAACACTGAAGCTTTCTTT. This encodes CSVQTETNTEAFF.

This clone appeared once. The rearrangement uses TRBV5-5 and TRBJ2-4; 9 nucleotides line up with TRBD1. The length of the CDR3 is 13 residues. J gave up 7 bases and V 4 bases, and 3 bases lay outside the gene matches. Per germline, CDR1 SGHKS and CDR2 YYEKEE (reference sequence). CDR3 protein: CASSKGQGNIQYF. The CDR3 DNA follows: TGTGCCAGCAGCAAAGGACAGGGGAACATTCAGTACTTC.

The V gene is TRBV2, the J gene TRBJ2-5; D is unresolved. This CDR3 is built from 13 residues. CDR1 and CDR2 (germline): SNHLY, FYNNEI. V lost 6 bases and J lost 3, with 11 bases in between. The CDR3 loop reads CASSPDLKETQYF. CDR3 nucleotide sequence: TGTGCCAGCAGCCCTGACTTAAAAGAGACCCAGTACTTC.

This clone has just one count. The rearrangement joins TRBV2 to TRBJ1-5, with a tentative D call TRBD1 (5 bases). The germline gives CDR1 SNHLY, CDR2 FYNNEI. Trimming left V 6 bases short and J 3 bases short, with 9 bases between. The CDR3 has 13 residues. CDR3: CASRRQNNQPQHF. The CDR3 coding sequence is TGTGCCAGCAGACGACAGAACAATCAGCCCCAGCATTTT.

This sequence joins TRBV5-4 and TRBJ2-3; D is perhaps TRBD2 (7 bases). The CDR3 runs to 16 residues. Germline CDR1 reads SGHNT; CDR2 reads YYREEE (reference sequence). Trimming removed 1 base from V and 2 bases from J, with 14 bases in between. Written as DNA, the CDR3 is TGTGCCAGCAGCTTGTTTGGCGGGGGCGCCACAGATACGCAGTATTTT. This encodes CASSLFGGGATDTQYF.

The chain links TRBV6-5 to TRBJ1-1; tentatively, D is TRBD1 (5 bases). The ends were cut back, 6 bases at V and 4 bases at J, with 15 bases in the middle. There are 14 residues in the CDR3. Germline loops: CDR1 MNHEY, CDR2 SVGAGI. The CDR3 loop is CASSSAGGTTEAFF. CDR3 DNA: TGTGCCAGCAGCTCAGCGGGGGGGACCACTGAAGCTTTCTTT.

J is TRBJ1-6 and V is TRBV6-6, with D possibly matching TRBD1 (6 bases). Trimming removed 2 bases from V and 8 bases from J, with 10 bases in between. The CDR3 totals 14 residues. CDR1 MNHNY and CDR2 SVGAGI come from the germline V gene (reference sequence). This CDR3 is CASSYTQGDSPLHF. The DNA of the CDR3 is TGTGCCAGCAGTTACACACAGGGAGATTCACCCCTCCACTTT.

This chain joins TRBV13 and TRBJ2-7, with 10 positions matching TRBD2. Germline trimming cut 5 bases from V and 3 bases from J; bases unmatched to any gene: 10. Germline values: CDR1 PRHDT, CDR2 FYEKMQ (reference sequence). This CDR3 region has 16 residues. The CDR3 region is CASSPHGTSVVYEQYF. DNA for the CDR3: TGTGCCAGCAGCCCTCATGGGACTAGCGTAGTCTACGAGCAGTACTTC.

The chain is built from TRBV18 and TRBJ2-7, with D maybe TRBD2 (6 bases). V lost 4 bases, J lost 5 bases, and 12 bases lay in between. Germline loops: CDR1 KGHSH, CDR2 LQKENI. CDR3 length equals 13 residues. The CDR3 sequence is CASSLRDLDEQYF. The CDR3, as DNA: TGTGCCAGCTCACTCCGGGACTTAGACGAGCAGTACTTC. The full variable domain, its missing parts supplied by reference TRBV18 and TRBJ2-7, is NAGVMQNPRHLVRRRGQEARLRCSPMKGHSHVYWYRQLPEEGLKFMVYLQKENIIDESGMPKERFSAEFPKEGPSILRIQQVVRGDSAAYFCASSLRDLDEQYFGPGTRLTVT.

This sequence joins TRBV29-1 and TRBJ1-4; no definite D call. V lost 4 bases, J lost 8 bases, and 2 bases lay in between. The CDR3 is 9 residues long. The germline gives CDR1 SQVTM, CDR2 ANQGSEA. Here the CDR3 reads CSVVEKLFF. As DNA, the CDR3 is TGCAGCGTTGTAGAAAAACTGTTTTTT.

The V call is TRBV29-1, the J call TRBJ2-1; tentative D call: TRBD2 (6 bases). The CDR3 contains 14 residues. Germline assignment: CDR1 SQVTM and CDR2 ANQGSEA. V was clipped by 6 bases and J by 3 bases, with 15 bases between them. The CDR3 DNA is TGCAGCGTCGGCGGGGACCGAGTCTACAATGAGCAGTTCTTC. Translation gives CSVGGDRVYNEQFF.

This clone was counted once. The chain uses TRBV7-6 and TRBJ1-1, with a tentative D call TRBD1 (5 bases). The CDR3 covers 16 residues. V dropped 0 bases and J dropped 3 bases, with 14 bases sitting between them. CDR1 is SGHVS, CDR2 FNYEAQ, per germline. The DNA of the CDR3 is TGTGCCAGCAGCTTAGCGCGGAGGGGAGGGGACACTGAAGCTTTCTTT. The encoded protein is CASSLARRGGDTEAFF.

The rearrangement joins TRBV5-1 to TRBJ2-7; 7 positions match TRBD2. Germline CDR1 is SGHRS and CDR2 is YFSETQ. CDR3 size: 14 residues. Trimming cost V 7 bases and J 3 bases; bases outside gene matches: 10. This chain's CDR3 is CASAPGGSHYEQYF. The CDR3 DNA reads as TGCGCCAGCGCCCCGGGAGGCTCCCACTACGAGCAGTACTTC.

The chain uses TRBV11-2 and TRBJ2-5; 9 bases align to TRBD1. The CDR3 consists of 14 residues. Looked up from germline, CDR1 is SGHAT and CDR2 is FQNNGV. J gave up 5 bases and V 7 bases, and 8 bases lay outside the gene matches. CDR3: CASTPTGGAETQYF. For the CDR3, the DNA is TGTGCCAGCACCCCCACAGGGGGCGCGGAGACCCAGTACTTC.

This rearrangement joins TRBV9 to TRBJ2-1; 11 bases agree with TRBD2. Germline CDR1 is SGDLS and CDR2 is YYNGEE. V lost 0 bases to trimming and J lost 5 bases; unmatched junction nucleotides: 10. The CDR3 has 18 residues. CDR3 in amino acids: CASSVGTSGGSGDNEQFF. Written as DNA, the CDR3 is TGTGCCAGCAGCGTAGGTACTAGCGGGGGTTCTGGTGACAATGAGCAGTTCTTC.

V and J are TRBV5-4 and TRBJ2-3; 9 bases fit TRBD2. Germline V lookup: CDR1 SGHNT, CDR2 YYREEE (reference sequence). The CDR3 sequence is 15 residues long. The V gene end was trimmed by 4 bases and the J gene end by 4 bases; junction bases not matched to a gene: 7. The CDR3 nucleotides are TGTGCCAGCAGCCCAGGCGGGAGGGGCCCAGATACGCAGTATTTT. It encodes CASSPGGRGPDTQYF.

The CDR3 reads CASRPWGGGPMSEQYF. Written as DNA, the CDR3 is TGCGCCAGCAGGCCGTGGGGCGGGGGGCCCATGAGCGAGCAGTACTTC. J is TRBJ2-7 and V is TRBV5-1; 8 bases line up with TRBD2. The V and J ends lost 5 bases and 6 bases, in that order; junction bases with no gene match: 16. Germline values: CDR1 SGHRS, CDR2 YFSETQ. CDR3 length: 16 amino acids.